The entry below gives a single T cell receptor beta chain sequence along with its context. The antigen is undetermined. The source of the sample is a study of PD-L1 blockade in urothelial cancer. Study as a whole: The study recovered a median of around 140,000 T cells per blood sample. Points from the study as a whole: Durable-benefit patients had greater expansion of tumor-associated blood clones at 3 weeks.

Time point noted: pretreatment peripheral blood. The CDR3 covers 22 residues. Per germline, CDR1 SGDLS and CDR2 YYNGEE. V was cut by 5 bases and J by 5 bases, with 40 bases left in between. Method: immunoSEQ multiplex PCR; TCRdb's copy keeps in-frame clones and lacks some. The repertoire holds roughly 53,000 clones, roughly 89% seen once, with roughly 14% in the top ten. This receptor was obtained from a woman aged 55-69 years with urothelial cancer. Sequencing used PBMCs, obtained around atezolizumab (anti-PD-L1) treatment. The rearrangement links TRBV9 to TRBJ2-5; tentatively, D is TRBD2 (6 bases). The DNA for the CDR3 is TGTGCCAGCAGGATTTATGGAGGAGGGCGCTCCCGAATAATTCGCTGGGCCGAGACCCAGTACTTC. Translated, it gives CASRIYGGGRSRIIRWAETQYF.